This T cell receptor (beta chain) was identified in a study of T-cell reconstitution after alpha-beta-depleted transplantation in children. This CDR3 contains 15 residues. Trimming removed 4 bases from V and 4 bases from J, with 17 bases in between. Germline CDR1 DFQATT, CDR2 SNEGSKA (reference sequence). This clonotype showed up many times. For TCRbeta, the library was prepared with unique molecular identifiers. MiXCR, applied by TCRdb to the PCR reads, yields one record per CDR3 protein. The sample lists around 600,000 distinct CDR3 sequences; roughly 15% were seen once. This receptor was identified in a human donor who donated a stem cell graft to a child with acute myeloid leukemia. The V gene is TRBV20-1, the J gene TRBJ2-1; D unclear. The material was PBMCs from the stem cell graft donor, obtained from the stem cell graft. CDR3 bases: TGCAGTGCTATGGGTGGTACAGTGGGTTACAATGAGCAGTTCTTC. Translated, it gives CSAMGGTVGYNEQFF.